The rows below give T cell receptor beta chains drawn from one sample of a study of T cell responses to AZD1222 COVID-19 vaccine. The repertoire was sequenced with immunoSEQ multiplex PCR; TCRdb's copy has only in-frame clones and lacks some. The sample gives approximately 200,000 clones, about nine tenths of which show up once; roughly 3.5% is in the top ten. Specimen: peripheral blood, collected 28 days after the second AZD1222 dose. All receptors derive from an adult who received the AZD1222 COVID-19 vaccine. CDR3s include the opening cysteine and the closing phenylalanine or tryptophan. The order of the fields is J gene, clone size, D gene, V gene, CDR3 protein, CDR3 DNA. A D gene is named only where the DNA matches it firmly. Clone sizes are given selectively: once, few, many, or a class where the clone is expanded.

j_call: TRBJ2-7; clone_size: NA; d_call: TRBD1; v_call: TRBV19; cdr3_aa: CASSPKDRSYEQYF; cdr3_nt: TGTGCCAGTAGTCCCAAGGACAGGTCCTACGAGCAGTACTTC
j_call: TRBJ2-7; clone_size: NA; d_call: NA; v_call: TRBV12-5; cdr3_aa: CASGPTNHGIPYEQYF; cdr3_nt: TGTGCTAGTGGTCCGACAAATCACGGAATCCCCTACGAGCAGTACTTC
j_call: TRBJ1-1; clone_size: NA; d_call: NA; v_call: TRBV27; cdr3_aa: CASSSSNTEAFF; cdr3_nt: NA
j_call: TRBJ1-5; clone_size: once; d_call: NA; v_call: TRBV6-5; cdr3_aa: CASSYSGGGNQPQHF; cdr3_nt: TGTGCCAGCAGTTACTCGGGGGGAGGCAATCAGCCCCAGCATTTT
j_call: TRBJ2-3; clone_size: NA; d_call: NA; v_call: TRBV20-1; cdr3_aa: CSAPLADTQYF; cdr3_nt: TGCAGTGCTCCTCTGGCAGATACGCAGTATTTT
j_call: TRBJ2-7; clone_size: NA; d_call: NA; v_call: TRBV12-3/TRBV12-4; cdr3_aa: CASSFDKWQYF; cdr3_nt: TGTGCCAGCAGTTTCGACAAGTGGCAGTACTTC
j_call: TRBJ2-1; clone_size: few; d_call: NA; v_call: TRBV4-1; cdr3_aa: CASSQEGGGQALQFF; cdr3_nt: TGCGCCAGCAGCCAAGAAGGCGGTGGGCAGGCACTTCAGTTCTTC
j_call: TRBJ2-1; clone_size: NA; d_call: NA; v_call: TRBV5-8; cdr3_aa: CASSLALLVAVDEQFF; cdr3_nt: TGTGCCAGCAGCTTGGCGCTACTAGTAGCGGTCGATGAGCAGTTCTTC
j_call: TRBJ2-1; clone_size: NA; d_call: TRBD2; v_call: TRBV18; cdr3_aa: CASSRAGASFNEQFF; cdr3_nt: TGTGCCAGCTCCCGAGCGGGAGCGAGTTTCAATGAGCAGTTCTTC
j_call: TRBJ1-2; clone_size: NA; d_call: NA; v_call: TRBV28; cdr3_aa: CATRERGGTGYTF; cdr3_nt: TGTGCCACCCGGGAAAGGGGAGGGACGGGCTACACCTTC
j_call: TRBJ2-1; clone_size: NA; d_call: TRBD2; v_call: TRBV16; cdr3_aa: CASSHGLAVSKQFF; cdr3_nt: TGTGCCAGCAGCCACGGACTAGCGGTTAGTAAGCAGTTCTTC
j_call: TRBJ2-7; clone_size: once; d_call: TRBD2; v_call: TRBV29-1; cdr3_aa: CSVEGTSGRRNEQYF; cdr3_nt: TGCAGCGTTGAAGGGACTAGCGGGAGGCGGAACGAGCAGTACTTC
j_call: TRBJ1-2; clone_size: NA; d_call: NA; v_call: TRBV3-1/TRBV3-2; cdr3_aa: CASSQDPSRGYTF; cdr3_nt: TGTGCCAGCAGCCAAGATCCCAGTCGGGGCTACACCTTC
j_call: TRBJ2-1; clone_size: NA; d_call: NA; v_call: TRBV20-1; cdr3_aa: CSASYPGGYNEQFF; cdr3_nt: TGCAGTGCTAGTTATCCCGGGGGCTACAATGAGCAGTTCTTC
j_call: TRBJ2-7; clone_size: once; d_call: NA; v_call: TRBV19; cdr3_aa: CASSTGDQDEQYF; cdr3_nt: TGTGCCAGTAGTACAGGGGATCAGGACGAGCAGTACTTC
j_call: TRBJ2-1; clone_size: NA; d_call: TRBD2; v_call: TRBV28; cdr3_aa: CASSSLQREGPYEQFF; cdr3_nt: TGTGCCAGCAGTTCCCTACAGCGGGAGGGCCCTTATGAGCAGTTCTTC
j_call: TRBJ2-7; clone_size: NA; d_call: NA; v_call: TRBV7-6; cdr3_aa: CASSLGYKRGQNYEQYF; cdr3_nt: TGTGCCAGCAGCTTAGGATATAAGAGGGGTCAAAACTACGAGCAGTACTTC
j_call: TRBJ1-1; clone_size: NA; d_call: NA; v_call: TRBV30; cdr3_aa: CAWSVRRTRNGTEAFF; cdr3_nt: TGTGCCTGGAGTGTTCGGAGGACCCGAAACGGCACTGAAGCTTTCTTT